This T cell receptor beta chain was recovered during a study of technical replicates of blood from several donors. Libraries were prepared by immunoSEQ multiplex PCR; TCRdb keeps only in-frame clonotypes and omits some of them. The data show 75,000 to 100,000 clones, approximately 94% seen once. V dropped 5 bases and J dropped 1 base, with 11 bases sitting between them. The CDR3 sequence is 14 residues long. Germline V gene lookup returns CDR1 MNHEY and CDR2 SVGAGI. The receptor comes from a human donor in good health. Sequencing input: T cells isolated from PBMCs. The chain recombines TRBV6-5 with TRBJ1-2; D call uncertain. Written as DNA, the CDR3 is TGTGCCAGCAGTGCTGAGGTCCGTAACTATGGCTACACCTTC. Encoded protein: CASSAEVRNYGYTF.